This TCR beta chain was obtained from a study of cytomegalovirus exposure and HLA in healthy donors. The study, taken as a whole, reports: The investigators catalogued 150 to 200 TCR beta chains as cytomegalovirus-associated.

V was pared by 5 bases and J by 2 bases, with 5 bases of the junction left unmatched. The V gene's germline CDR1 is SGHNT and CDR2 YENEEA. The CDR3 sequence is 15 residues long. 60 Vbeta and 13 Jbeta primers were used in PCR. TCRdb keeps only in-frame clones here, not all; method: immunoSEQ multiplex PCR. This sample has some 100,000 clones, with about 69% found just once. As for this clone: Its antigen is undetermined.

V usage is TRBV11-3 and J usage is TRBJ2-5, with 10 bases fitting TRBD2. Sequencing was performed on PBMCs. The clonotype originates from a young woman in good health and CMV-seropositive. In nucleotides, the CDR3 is TGTGCCAGCAGCCCGAGCGGGAGGGTACAAGAGACCCAGTACTTC. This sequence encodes CASSPSGRVQETQYF.